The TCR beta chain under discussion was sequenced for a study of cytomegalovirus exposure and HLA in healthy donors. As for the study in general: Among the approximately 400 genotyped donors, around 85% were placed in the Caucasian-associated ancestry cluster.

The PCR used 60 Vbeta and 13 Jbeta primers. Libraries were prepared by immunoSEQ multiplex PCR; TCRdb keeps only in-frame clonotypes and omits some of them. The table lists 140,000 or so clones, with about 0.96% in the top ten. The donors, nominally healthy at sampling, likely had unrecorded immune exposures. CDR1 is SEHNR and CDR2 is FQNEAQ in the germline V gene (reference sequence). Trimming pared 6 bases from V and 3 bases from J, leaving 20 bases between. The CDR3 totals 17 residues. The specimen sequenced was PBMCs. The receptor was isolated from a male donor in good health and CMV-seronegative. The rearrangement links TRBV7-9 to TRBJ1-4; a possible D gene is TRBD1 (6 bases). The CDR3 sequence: CASSPDLRQEPNEKLFF. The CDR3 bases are TGTGCCAGCAGTCCCGATCTCAGACAGGAGCCTAATGAAAAACTGTTTTTT.